The next 7 T cell receptor beta chains were all read from a single sample in a study of cytomegalovirus exposure and HLA in healthy donors. PCR involved 60 Vbeta and 13 Jbeta primers. Assay: immunoSEQ multiplex PCR; the TCRdb copy retains only in-frame clones and omits some. The sample carries 100,000 to 150,000 clones, 75% to 85% recorded once. The sample comprised PBMCs. These receptor sequences come from a man aged 35 to 55 in good health and CMV-seronegative.

The table lists this clone with a few counts. This sequence joins TRBV9 and TRBJ2-3; 8 bases line up with TRBD1. V was pared by 2 bases and J by 5 bases, with 1 base of the junction left unmatched. In germline, CDR1 is SGDLS, CDR2 YYNGEE. The CDR3 is 13 residues long. The CDR3 region has the DNA TGTGCCAGCAGCGTCGACAGGGGAGATACGCAGTATTTT. As protein: CASSVDRGDTQYF.

This clone has only a few counts. The CDR3 DNA is TGTGCCAGCAGTTTCCCGGACAGGGGTACCTACGAGCAGTACTTC. As protein: CASSFPDRGTYEQYF. The chain employs TRBV28 and TRBJ2-7; TRBD1 agrees at 9 bases. Germline CDR1 reads MDHEN; CDR2 reads SYDVKM. The length of the CDR3 is 15 residues. V dropped 3 bases and J dropped 2; count of bases not matched to a gene: 5.

This clone was seen only a few times. This chain connects TRBV7-6 to TRBJ2-7; 9 bases line up with TRBD1. The CDR3 runs to 13 residues. Trimming took 4 bases from V and 9 from J; bases not matched to a gene: 7. CDR1 is SGHVS and CDR2 is FNYEAQ in the germline V gene. This CDR3 reads CASSSGQGQGQYF. The CDR3, as DNA: TGTGCCAGCAGCTCGGGACAGGGACAAGGGCAGTACTTC.

The rearrangement links TRBV7-8 to TRBJ1-1; D is ambiguous. The CDR3 totals 13 residues. Trimming took off 8 bases at V and 0 bases at J, with 10 bases between the two ends. Germline CDR1 reads SGHVS; CDR2 reads FQNEAQ. CDR3 nucleotides: TGTGCCAGCCGAAAAGCTTTGAACACTGAAGCTTTCTTT. It yields the protein CASRKALNTEAFF.

The gene calls are TRBV6-5 and TRBJ2-2; a possible D gene is TRBD1 (6 bases). The germline CDR1 and CDR2 sequences are MNHEY and SVGAGI. The V end lost 6 bases, the J end lost 5 bases, and 16 bases lay between the germline ends. The CDR3 covers 15 residues. The CDR3 sequence is CASRTAGVGTGELFF. Here the CDR3 DNA reads TGTGCCAGCAGGACTGCAGGGGTCGGGACCGGGGAGCTGTTTTTT.

The chain has TRBV5-8 and TRBJ2-6, with TRBD1 matching over 7 bases. The J segment lost 4 bases and the V segment lost 4 bases, leaving 8 bases of the junction unmatched. The CDR3 covers 16 residues. Germline V gene lookup returns CDR1 SGHTS and CDR2 YDEGEE. The CDR3: CASSLNRGSGANVLTF. CDR3 DNA sequence: TGTGCCAGCAGCCTCAACAGGGGTAGCGGGGCCAACGTCCTGACTTTC. Drawing the rest from reference TRBV5-8 and TRBJ2-6, the complete variable domain is EAGVTQSPTHLIKTRGQQATLRCSPISGHTSVYWYQQALGLGLQFLLWYDEGEERNRGNFPPRFSGRQFPNYSSELNVNALELEDSALYLCASSLNRGSGANVLTFGAGSRLTVL.

V usage is TRBV28 and J usage is TRBJ1-5; the D is unclear. CDR3 length: 17 residues. The germline V gene encodes CDR1 MDHEN and CDR2 SYDVKM. V was shortened by 9 bases and J by 1 base, with 22 bases between the two germline ends. The CDR3 DNA follows: TGTGCCAGTTTCCCTGGTGCGGGAGGGAGGAGCAATCAGCCCCAGCATTTT. Translated: CASFPGAGGRSNQPQHF. The full variable domain, its missing parts supplied by reference TRBV28 and TRBJ1-5, is DVKVTQSSRYLVKRTGEKVFLECVQDMDHENMFWYRQDPGLGLRLIYFSYDVKMKEKGDIPEGYSVSREKKERFSLILESASTNQTSMYLCASFPGAGGRSNQPQHFGDGTRLSIL.